This TCR beta chain was retrieved from a study of cytomegalovirus exposure and HLA in healthy donors. Study in general: The early release's HLA-typed donors yielded about 85 million unique TCRs. Study conclusions and caveats: Published work reported that the classifier diagnosed cytomegalovirus status with high specificity and sensitivity. Later on, an analysis showed TCR association rates differing by HLA locus, with DRB1 the most and HLA-C the fewest. In an earlier analysis, most TCR beta V segments were productive about 87% or about 30% of the time.

Comment on this clone: The antigen is unknown.

The PCR employed 60 Vbeta primers together with 13 Jbeta primers. Repertoires were generated with immunoSEQ multiplex PCR, while TCRdb's copy carries only in-frame clones and drops some. The sample consists of approximately 150,000 clones, approximately 80% of them appearing once. This receptor was identified in a woman aged 55-69 years in good health and CMV-seropositive. The sequencing sample was made of PBMCs.

Here the CDR3 DNA reads TGTGCCAGCAGTACCCGGGACAGGGGATCCCAGGAGACCCAGTACTTC. This encodes CASSTRDRGSQETQYF. The rearrangement uses TRBV28 and TRBJ2-5; 10 nucleotides line up with TRBD1. There are 16 residues in the CDR3. J was trimmed by 5 bases and V by 5 bases; bases with no gene match: 11. Germline values: CDR1 MDHEN, CDR2 SYDVKM.